This TCR beta chain was profiled in a study of T cell repertoires in cytomegalovirus infection. Across the whole study: It can be stated that public TCR beta signatures indicated CMV infection as well as a matching HLA type.

The CDR3 has 15 amino acids. V shed 1 base, J shed 5 bases, and the junction held 3 bases outside the gene matches. Per germline, CDR1 SGHTA and CDR2 FQGNSA. This clonotype was detected many times. TCRdb analysed the reads with MiXCR anew, one entry per CDR3 protein. The data contain nearly 550,000 distinct CDR3 sequences, approximately 15% of them singletons. The source of this sequence is a human donor in good health (CMV status not recorded). Some clones in this sample may be carry-over from other donors' samples. The chain carries TRBV7-2 and TRBJ2-7, with TRBD2 identical over 12 bases. Sequencing was done on a sample of CD8+ T cells from PBMCs. In DNA form, the CDR3 reads TGTGCCAGCAGCTTAGTGCTAGCGGGAGGGAACGAGCAGTACTTC. Translating it yields CASSLVLAGGNEQYF.